The text below deals with one T cell receptor (beta chain). Germline CDR1 SGHNT, CDR2 YYREEE (reference sequence). V was clipped by 0 bases and J by 7 bases, with 11 bases between them. The CDR3 consists of 13 residues. The entry originates in a study of T cell changes during pregnancy in multiple sclerosis. Sequenced by immunoSEQ multiplex PCR; TCRdb stores in-frame clones only, minus some. Here the sample spans roughly 80,000 clones, approximately 94% being singletons. The source material was peripheral blood, sampled after pregnancy. The TCR originated in a female donor in good health, enrolled as a control in a pregnancy study. V usage is TRBV5-4 and J usage is TRBJ2-7; TRBD1 is a possible D gene (6 bases). DNA for the CDR3: TGTGCCAGCAGCTTGGCACAGGGCGAGGAGCAGTACTTC. Its translation is CASSLAQGEEQYF. The full variable domain, completed using reference TRBV5-4 and TRBJ2-7, is ETGVTQSPTHLIKTRGQQVTLRCSSQSGHNTVSWYQQALGQGPQFIFQYYREEENGRGNFPPRFSGLQFPNYSSELNVNALELDDSALYLCASSLAQGEEQYFGPGTRLTVT.